The 10 T cell receptor beta chains listed next were all sequenced from one sample in a study of a mutant IDH1 vaccine in newly diagnosed glioma (dated by TCRdb to about 2021). What this sample's time point label stands for: week 11, during vaccination. Each vaccine dose, consisting of 300 ug of a 20-mer mutant IDH1 peptide in Montanide, was administered subcutaneously with topical imiquimod. The library was obtained by the immunoSEQ multiplex PCR assay. In its TCRdb copy, this immuneACCESS table keeps in-frame sequences only and misses some clones. Where compared with another copy, unresolved V genes explain less than half of these, and the others have no known cause. Here the sample has tens of thousands of clones; around 89% occur a single time. Less than 25% of the sample rests with the top ten. These receptors have no known antigen. The source material was PBMCs, sampled from a glioma patient whose treatment included an IDH1 peptide vaccine. The receptors were gathered from a man between 18 and 29 years old with glioma.

In this sample, this clone turned up once. The rearrangement joins TRBV5-1 to TRBJ2-1; 11 bases are a match to TRBD2. This CDR3 contains 13 residues. J was trimmed by 8 bases and V by 3 bases; bases with no gene match: 1. From germline, CDR1 is SGHRS and CDR2 YFSETQ. Here the CDR3 DNA reads TGCGCCAGCAGCTCGGGACTAGCGGATGAGCAGTTCTTC. Translating it yields CASSSGLADEQFF.

The chain is built from TRBV19 and TRBJ2-1; TRBD1 is a possible D gene (6 bases). Germline V gene lookup returns CDR1 LNHDA and CDR2 SQIVND (reference sequence). Trimming pared 4 bases from V and 9 bases from J, leaving 13 bases between. The CDR3 spans 13 residues. The DNA for the CDR3 is TGTGCCAGTAGTACGAGGGGGATCTTTGAGCAGTTCTTC. Its translation is CASSTRGIFEQFF.

V is TRBV30 and J is TRBJ1-2, with D possibly TRBD1 on 6 matching bases. Trimming removed 0 bases at V and 5 bases at J, with 10 bases between. The CDR3 loop spans 13 amino acids. The V gene's germline CDR1 is GTSNPN and CDR2 SVGIG (reference sequence). CDR3 loop: CAWSVGARYGYTF. Written as DNA, the CDR3 is TGTGCCTGGAGTGTGGGGGCAAGGTATGGCTACACCTTC.

The gene calls are TRBV10-3 and TRBJ2-5; 7 bases line up with TRBD2. V dropped 3 bases and J dropped 3; count of bases not matched to a gene: 10. Germline V gives CDR1 ENHRY, CDR2 SYGVKD. The CDR3 loop spans 16 amino acids. CDR3 sequence: CAISDQAGTRKETQYF. The DNA of the CDR3 is TGTGCCATCAGTGACCAAGCGGGAACCAGGAAAGAGACCCAGTACTTC.

The chain carries TRBV10-2 and TRBJ1-1, with D unclear. This CDR3 has 13 residues. Trimming removed 6 bases from V and 10 bases from J, with 18 bases in between. CDR1 WSHSY and CDR2 SAAADI come from the germline V gene. DNA of the CDR3: TGCGCCAGCAGCTCCCGGTGGGAGGGTACAGCTTTCTTT. Amino acid sequence: CASSSRWEGTAFF.

This clone is a singleton in its sample. The rearrangement uses TRBV28 and TRBJ1-2; TRBD1 might be the D (5 bases). The V end lost 6 bases, the J end lost 5 bases, and 25 bases lay between the germline ends. Germline V gives CDR1 MDHEN, CDR2 SYDVKM. This CDR3 is 17 amino acids long. The CDR3 region is CASSFPLGAGSGYGYTF. The CDR3 nucleotides read TGTGCCAGCAGCTTCCCCCTCGGGGCAGGGTCTGGGTATGGCTACACCTTC.

The chain has TRBV6-1 and TRBJ1-5; a weak D match, TRBD1 (6 bases). CDR3 size: 16 residues. Germline lookup yields CDR1 MNHNS and CDR2 SASEGT. The germline V and J ends were trimmed by 3 bases and 3 bases, with 15 bases remaining between them. CDR3 in DNA: TGTGCCAGCAGTGACCTCATGGACAGAAACAATCAGCCCCAGCATTTT. It specifies CASSDLMDRNNQPQHF.

The chain is built from TRBV5-3 and TRBJ2-3; 12 nucleotides line up with TRBD1. TRBV5-3 is an ORF; its function is uncertain. The CDR3 contains 15 residues. Trimming cost V 8 bases and J 5 bases; bases outside gene matches: 9. The CDR3 DNA reads TGTGCCAGCCATTCCGGGACAGGGGGCAAAGATACGCAGTATTTT. This codes for CASHSGTGGKDTQYF.

This clone was detected once. The chain has TRBV5-4 and TRBJ2-6; D is unresolved. The CDR3 length is 17 residues. The V end lost 0 bases, the J end lost 0 bases, and 10 bases lay between the germline ends. From germline, CDR1 is SGHNT and CDR2 YYREEE (reference sequence). The CDR3: CASSLGQVSSGANVLTF. For the CDR3, the DNA is TGTGCCAGCAGCTTGGGGCAGGTGAGCTCTGGGGCCAACGTCCTGACTTTC.

V gene TRBV19 combines with J gene TRBJ2-3, with 10 bases fitting TRBD1. V was clipped by 5 bases and J by 5 bases; unmatched bases: 7. CDR1 is LNHDA and CDR2 is SQIVND in the germline V gene (reference sequence). The CDR3 covers 15 residues. Here the CDR3 reads CASSSGTGVVDTQYF. The CDR3 DNA is TGTGCCAGTAGTTCCGGGACAGGGGTCGTAGATACGCAGTATTTT.